This T cell receptor beta chain was captured by sequencing in a study of blood T cell repertoires in COVID-19. Study background: In each case, the material was cDNA or gDNA derived from T cells, B-cell-depleted T cells, or PBMCs.

This CDR3 spans 15 amino acids. Trimming cost V 6 bases and J 4 bases; bases outside gene matches: 9. In germline, CDR1 is MNHEY, CDR2 SMNVEV (reference sequence). Cohorts were determined from participant-reported clinical history. TCRdb's copy holds only in-frame clones and misses some; the assay was immunoSEQ multiplex PCR. The table has 200,000 to 250,000 clones, under 95% seen once; the top ten hold approximately 2%. The chain joins TRBV27 to TRBJ2-1; 7 nucleotides agree with TRBD1. The source material was PBMCs or T cells enriched from blood (not recorded which). The TCR originated in a woman under 30 who had recovered from COVID-19. The CDR3 sequence: CASSPRDRAYNEQFF. CDR3 DNA sequence: TGTGCCAGCAGCCCCCGGGACAGAGCATACAATGAGCAGTTCTTC.